A single sample gave rise to the 24 T cell receptor beta chains below, sequenced in a study of human T cells and chemical hapten exposure. TCRdb reprocessed the RACE reads via MiXCR and lists one record per CDR3 protein. Of about 42,000 distinct CDR3 sequences listed, roughly 12% were seen once; the top ten hold 5.5% to 6.5%. The time point denotes: pre-sensitization, week 0. As to treatment: therapeutic diphenylcyclopropenone sensitization with weekly scalp DPC. The sequencing here drew on whole blood, taken in connection with sensitization to the hapten diphenylcyclopropenone (DPC). Receptors originate from a woman aged 30 to 39 with alopecia areata. Some clones in this sample may be carry-over from other donors' samples.

J is TRBJ2-2 and V is TRBV29-1; D is unclear. The length of the CDR3 is 11 residues. Germline V gives CDR1 SQVTM, CDR2 ANQGSEA. The ends were cut back, 6 bases at V and 8 bases at J, with 10 bases in the middle. CDR3 nucleotides: TGCAGCGTCACACATGGTGGGGAGCTGTTTTTT. Amino acid sequence: CSVTHGGELFF.

The chain uses TRBV20-1 and TRBJ1-1; maybe TRBD1 (6 bases). Germline V gene data show CDR1 as DFQATT and CDR2 as SNEGSKA (reference sequence). Trimming removed 6 bases at V and 2 bases at J, with 25 bases between. The CDR3 runs to 17 residues. CDR3 nucleotides: TGCAGTGCCCAAGATCTACATTCCGGGACACTTAACACTGAAGCTTTCTTT. It codes for CSAQDLHSGTLNTEAFF.

This clonotype appeared a few times. V usage is TRBV20-1 and J usage is TRBJ2-3; the D gene could be TRBD1 or TRBD2 (5 bases each). Per germline, CDR1 DFQATT and CDR2 SNEGSKA (reference sequence). V was pared by 0 bases and J by 10 bases, with 14 bases between. This CDR3 is built from 13 residues. The CDR3 loop is CSARDRGLSAQYF. CDR3 nucleotide sequence: TGCAGTGCTAGAGATCGGGGCCTATCGGCGCAGTATTTT.

This clonotype was seen a handful of times. The chain links TRBV29-1 to TRBJ1-6, with no clear D. V was clipped by 4 bases and J by 10 bases, with 8 bases between them. Germline loops: CDR1 SQVTM, CDR2 ANQGSEA. This CDR3 contains 11 residues. CDR3 sequence reads: CSVARESPLHF. The DNA for the CDR3 is TGCAGCGTTGCAAGAGAGTCACCCCTCCACTTT.

Many counts were recorded for this clonotype. The chain couples TRBV28 to TRBJ2-3; D remains ambiguous. CDR3 length equals 15 residues. Germline-derived CDR1 and CDR2 are MDHEN and SYDVKM. Trimming took 7 bases from V and 4 from J, leaving 18 bases between them. As DNA, the CDR3 is TGTGCCAGCATCTCGGGTGGCGCCGATTCAGATACGCAGTATTTT. It translates to CASISGGADSDTQYF.

The genes are TRBV9 and TRBJ2-7; no clear D gene. CDR1 and CDR2 (germline): SGDLS, YYNGEE. This CDR3 region has 11 residues. V lost 3 bases, J lost 4 bases, and 5 bases lay in between. DNA for the CDR3: TGTGCCAGCAGCGCCGGATACGAGCAGTACTTC. It encodes CASSAGYEQYF.

The rearrangement joins TRBV29-1 to TRBJ2-7; maybe TRBD1 (5 bases). V was clipped by 2 bases and J by 5 bases, with 16 bases between them. Germline values: CDR1 SQVTM, CDR2 ANQGSEA. This CDR3 is 14 amino acids long. The chain's CDR3 is CSVENPRASNEQYF. DNA of the CDR3: TGCAGCGTTGAAAACCCCAGGGCGTCTAACGAGCAGTACTTC.

This chain links TRBV7-9 with TRBJ2-3, with D possibly matching TRBD1 (6 bases). CDR3 length: 13 amino acids. Germline-derived CDR1 and CDR2 are SEHNR and FQNEAQ (reference sequence). Trimming took 4 bases from V and 2 from J, leaving 7 bases between them. Written as DNA, the CDR3 is TGTGCCAGCAGCTCAGGGGCCACAGATACGCAGTATTTT. As protein: CASSSGATDTQYF. Together with reference TRBV7-9 and TRBJ2-3, the CDR3 gives the full variable domain: DTGVSQNPRHKITKRGQNVTFRCDPISEHNRLYWYRQTLGQGPEFLTYFQNEAQLEKSRLLSDRFSAERPKGSFSTLEIQRTEQGDSAMYLCASSSGATDTQYFGPGTRLTVL.

The chain is built from TRBV9 and TRBJ1-4; D gene ambiguous. CDR1 and CDR2 (germline): SGDLS, YYNGEE. Trimming stripped 4 bases from V and 6 bases from J, with 16 bases between. The CDR3 has 15 residues. The CDR3 reads CASSQTGIPYEKLFF. In DNA, the CDR3 is TGTGCCAGCAGCCAAACCGGGATTCCTTATGAAAAACTGTTTTTT.

The rearrangement joins TRBV28 to TRBJ2-1, with D tentatively TRBD2 (6 bases). V was shortened by 6 bases and J by 9 bases, with 24 bases between the two germline ends. The CDR3 covers 16 residues. Germline CDR1 is MDHEN and CDR2 is SYDVKM. CDR3 amino acids: CASSPLGVRAGPEQFF. The CDR3 coding sequence is TGTGCCAGCAGCCCCTTAGGGGTCAGGGCGGGACCTGAGCAGTTCTTC.

The chain uses TRBV18 and TRBJ2-5; 9 nucleotides line up with TRBD2. The CDR3 runs to 18 residues. Germline CDR1 and CDR2: KGHSH and LQKENI. V shed 1 base and J 2 bases; nucleotides not matched to a gene: 11. The CDR3 nucleotides are TGTGCCAGCTCACCACAATTGGCGGGAGGGCCAGTTCAAGAGACCCAGTACTTC. Its translation: CASSPQLAGGPVQETQYF.

This clonotype occurred many times. This chain links TRBV18 with TRBJ2-1, with D maybe TRBD2 (5 bases). The V end was cut by 5 bases, the J end by 4 bases, with 15 bases between. Germline V lookup: CDR1 KGHSH, CDR2 LQKENI. This CDR3 comprises 15 residues. The CDR3 protein is CASSSEQRNYNEQFF. The DNA for the CDR3 is TGTGCCAGCTCATCCGAGCAGCGGAATTACAATGAGCAGTTCTTC. The full variable domain, completed using reference TRBV18 and TRBJ2-1, is NAGVMQNPRHLVRRRGQEARLRCSPMKGHSHVYWYRQLPEEGLKFMVYLQKENIIDESGMPKERFSAEFPKEGPSILRIQQVVRGDSAAYFCASSSEQRNYNEQFFGPGTRLTVL.

This clonotype was seen more than once but under ten times. J is TRBJ2-2 and V is TRBV7-9; no clear D gene. CDR1 SEHNR and CDR2 FQNEAQ come from the germline V gene (reference sequence). The CDR3 is 14 amino acids. Deletions cut 4 bases from V and 4 bases from J, with 10 bases between. The CDR3 loop is CASSSRTGTGELFF. In DNA form, the CDR3 reads TGTGCCAGCAGCTCCCGTACGGGCACCGGGGAGCTGTTTTTT.

This clonotype was counted a few times. The rearrangement links TRBV11-1 to TRBJ1-2, with 9 bases identical to TRBD1. The V and J ends lost 4 bases and 12 bases, in that order; junction bases with no gene match: 12. CDR1 SGHAT and CDR2 FQDESV come from the germline V gene (reference sequence). This CDR3 region has 14 residues. The DNA of the CDR3 is TGTGCCAGCAGCTCTCAAGGACAGGGGTTGAGCCACACCTTC. Amino acid sequence: CASSSQGQGLSHTF.

Only a few counts were recorded for this clonotype. V and J are TRBV6-1 and TRBJ1-1, with unresolved D. Germline V gene data show CDR1 as MNHNS and CDR2 as SASEGT. CDR3 length: 13 amino acids. V lost 0 bases, J lost 4 bases, and 6 bases lay in between. In DNA form, the CDR3 reads TGTGCCAGCAGTGAAGCGGTCAGCACTGAAGCTTTCTTT. Protein product: CASSEAVSTEAFF.

This clonotype was observed at least ten times. The chain joins TRBV6-5 to TRBJ2-1, with D perhaps TRBD1 or TRBD2 (5 bases each). This CDR3 comprises 15 residues. Germline V lookup: CDR1 MNHEY, CDR2 SVGAGI. Trimming cost V 2 bases and J 2 bases, with 10 bases left between them. CDR3 in DNA: TGTGCCAGCAGTTACCGGTCGGGACCCTACAATGAGCAGTTCTTC. Translating it yields CASSYRSGPYNEQFF.

The chain links TRBV10-3 to TRBJ2-1; TRBD2 matches 8 bases. The trim removed 0 bases at V and 12 bases at J, leaving 13 bases unmatched. This CDR3 has 16 amino acids. Germline V gene lookup returns CDR1 ENHRY and CDR2 SYGVKD. The CDR3 sequence: CAISESVSGTPVRQFF. The DNA for the CDR3 is TGTGCCATCAGTGAGTCGGTTAGCGGGACTCCGGTTCGGCAGTTCTTC.

The V and J genes are TRBV28 and TRBJ2-7; TRBD2 might be the D (6 bases). Trimming removed 5 bases from V and 6 bases from J, with 17 bases in between. This CDR3 comprises 14 residues. The V gene's germline CDR1 is MDHEN and CDR2 SYDVKM. This chain's CDR3 is CASSARERGAEQYF. The CDR3 DNA follows: TGTGCCAGCAGTGCCCGGGAGAGGGGCGCCGAGCAGTACTTC. The complete variable domain, with remaining parts taken from reference TRBV28 and TRBJ2-7, reads DVKVTQSSRYLVKRTGEKVFLECVQDMDHENMFWYRQDPGLGLRLIYFSYDVKMKEKGDIPEGYSVSREKKERFSLILESASTNQTSMYLCASSARERGAEQYFGPGTRLTVT.

The chain links TRBV7-9 to TRBJ2-1; D tentatively fits TRBD1 or TRBD2 (6 bases each). Trimming took off 4 bases at V and 4 bases at J, with 8 bases between the two ends. The germline V gene has CDR1 SEHNR and CDR2 FQNEAQ (reference sequence). This CDR3 has 13 residues. The CDR3 coding sequence is TGTGCCAGCAGCTGGAGGGGGTACAATGAGCAGTTCTTC. Protein sequence: CASSWRGYNEQFF.

The chain has TRBV28 and TRBJ1-1, with 10 bases that match TRBD1. The CDR3 loop spans 17 amino acids. J lost 1 base, V lost 6 bases, and 11 bases had no gene match. CDR1 MDHEN and CDR2 SYDVKM come from the germline V gene. In nucleotides, the CDR3 is TGTGCCAGCAGCAAAGAGAGGACAGGGGGTTGGAACACTGAAGCTTTCTTT. It yields the protein CASSKERTGGWNTEAFF.

This clonotype was seen at least ten times. This rearrangement joins TRBV25-1 to TRBJ1-3; possible D gene TRBD1, 6 bases. Germline CDR1 reads MGHDK; CDR2 reads SYGVNS. There are 12 residues in the CDR3. With 2 bases removed from V and 8 bases from J, the gap between germline ends came to 7 bases. For the CDR3, the DNA is TGTGCCAGCAGTGAAGGGGGGCACACCATATATTTT. Its protein is CASSEGGHTIYF.

This clonotype was picked up many times. This rearrangement joins TRBV11-2 to TRBJ2-1, with TRBD1 matching 9 bases. CDR1 is SGHAT and CDR2 is FQNNGV in the germline V gene. The CDR3 consists of 15 residues. The V gene end was trimmed by 1 base and the J gene end by 6 bases; junction bases not matched to a gene: 4. The CDR3 DNA is TGTGCCAGCAGCTTAGGGACAGGGGCGTCCAATGAGCAGTTCTTC. Translation: CASSLGTGASNEQFF.

V gene TRBV28 combines with J gene TRBJ2-7, with a tentative D call TRBD2 (7 bases). With 4 bases removed from V and 6 bases from J, the gap between germline ends came to 19 bases. Germline V lookup: CDR1 MDHEN, CDR2 SYDVKM. The CDR3 is 15 amino acids. CDR3 coding DNA: TGTGCCAGCAGTTCCGCGGAGGGGGGGCGCGGCGAGCAGTACTTC. Amino acid sequence: CASSSAEGGRGEQYF.

This clonotype was seen ten or more times. The J gene is TRBJ2-3, the V gene TRBV7-8, with D unresolved. This CDR3 has 14 residues. The V end was cut by 5 bases, the J end by 2 bases, with 11 bases between. Germline loops: CDR1 SGHVS, CDR2 FQNEAQ. The CDR3 region is CASSLLSTTDTQYF. As DNA, the CDR3 is TGTGCCAGCAGCCTACTGTCGACCACAGATACGCAGTATTTT. The variable domain in full, with the rest retrieved from reference TRBV7-8 and TRBJ2-3, is GAGVSQSPRYKVAKRGQDVALRCDPISGHVSLFWYQQALGQGPEFLTYFQNEAQLDKSGLPSDRFFAERPEGSVSTLKIQRTQQEDSAVYLCASSLLSTTDTQYFGPGTRLTVL.